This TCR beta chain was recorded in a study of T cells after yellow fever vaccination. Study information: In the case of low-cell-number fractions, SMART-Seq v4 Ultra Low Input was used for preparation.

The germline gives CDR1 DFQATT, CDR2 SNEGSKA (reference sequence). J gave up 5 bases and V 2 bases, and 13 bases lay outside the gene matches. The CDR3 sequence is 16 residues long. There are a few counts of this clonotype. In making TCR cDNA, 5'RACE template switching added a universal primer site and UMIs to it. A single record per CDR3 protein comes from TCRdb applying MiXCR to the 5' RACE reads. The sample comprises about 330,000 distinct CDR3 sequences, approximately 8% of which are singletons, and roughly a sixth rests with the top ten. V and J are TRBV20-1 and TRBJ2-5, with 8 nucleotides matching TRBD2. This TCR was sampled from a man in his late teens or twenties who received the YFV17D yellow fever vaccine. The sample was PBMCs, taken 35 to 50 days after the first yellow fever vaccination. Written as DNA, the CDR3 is TGCAGTGCTAGAAAGACGGGGGGGAGCGGGACGGAGACCCAGTACTTC. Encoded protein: CSARKTGGSGTETQYF.